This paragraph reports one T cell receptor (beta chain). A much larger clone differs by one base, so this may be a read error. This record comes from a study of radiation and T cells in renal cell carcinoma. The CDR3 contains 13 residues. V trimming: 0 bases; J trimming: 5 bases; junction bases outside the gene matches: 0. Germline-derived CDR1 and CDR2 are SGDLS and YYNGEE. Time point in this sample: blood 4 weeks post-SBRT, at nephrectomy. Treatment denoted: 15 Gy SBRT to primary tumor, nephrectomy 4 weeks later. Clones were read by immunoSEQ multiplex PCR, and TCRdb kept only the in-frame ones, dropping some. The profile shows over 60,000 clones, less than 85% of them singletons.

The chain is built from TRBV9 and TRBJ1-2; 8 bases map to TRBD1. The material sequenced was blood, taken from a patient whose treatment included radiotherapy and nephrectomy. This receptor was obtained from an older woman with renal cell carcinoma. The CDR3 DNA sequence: TGTGCCAGCAGCGTAGGACAGGGGTATGGCTACACCTTC. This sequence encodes CASSVGQGYGYTF.